This T cell receptor (beta chain) was sequenced during a study of shared clonotypes between healthy human individuals. Worth noting for this clone: Antigen: not known.

Germline CDR1 is MNHNS and CDR2 is SASEGT. The CDR3 contains 15 residues. The V and J ends lost 3 bases and 5 bases, in that order; junction bases with no gene match: 8. Whole-study results and caveats: Only blood was sampled; tissue repertoires likely differ. Between several donors, naive CD4 clonotypes were shared at a level of about 5%.

Profiled with immunoSEQ multiplex PCR; TCRdb holds only in-frame clones, not every one. The profile shows over a million clones, 98% to 99% of them singletons. This chain links TRBV6-1 with TRBJ2-7; TRBD1 aligns across 9 bases. What was sequenced was naive CD4+ T cells sorted from blood. Specified subset: CD45RA+ positively selected. The clonotype originates from a man aged 30 to 39 in good health. CDR3 DNA sequence: TGTGCCAGCAGTGACCCTCTACAGGGGGCGAACGAGCAGTACTTC. It specifies CASSDPLQGANEQYF.